These 18 T cell receptor beta chains were all obtained from the same sample, sequenced in a study of T cells in Graves' hyperthyroidism and ophthalmopathy. RNA transcripts served as the template for amplifying TCR beta CDR3 regions. The HTBI set primed first-round TCR CDR3 RT-PCR. Each CDR3 protein gets one entry after TCRdb re-called the multiplex PCR reads with MiXCR. The data show approximately 590,000 distinct CDR3 sequences, more than 15% seen once. Source material: blood. The receptors come from a woman in her 30s with Graves' hyperthyroidism.

The CDR3: CASSFQQSNEKLFF. The CDR3 DNA follows: TGTGCCAGCAGTTTTCAACAGAGTAATGAAAAACTGTTTTTT. This chain links TRBV12-3 or TRBV12-4 with TRBJ1-4; D gene ambiguous. The V end was cut by 3 bases, the J end by 4 bases, with 9 bases between. This CDR3 has 14 amino acids.

This clonotype came up a few times. The gene calls are TRBV30 and TRBJ1-4, with unresolved D. The CDR3 has 16 amino acids. CDR1 and CDR2 (germline): GTSNPN, SVGIG (reference sequence). V shed 1 base and J shed 2 bases, with 14 bases lying between them. The CDR3 sequence is CAWSDLRRDTNEKLFF. The DNA of the CDR3 is TGTGCCTGGAGTGATCTCCGGCGGGATACTAATGAAAAACTGTTTTTT.

This clonotype was counted a few times. The V and J genes are TRBV9 and TRBJ1-6, with D unclear. The V gene's germline CDR1 is SGDLS and CDR2 YYNGEE. V shed 2 bases and J shed 9 bases, with 9 bases lying between them. The CDR3 contains 13 residues. The CDR3 DNA reads as TGTGCCAGCAGCGTCAAGGTTGCTTCACCCCTCCACTTT. Translated: CASSVKVASPLHF. Full variable domain (remainder filled in from reference TRBV9 and TRBJ1-6): DSGVTQTPKHLITATGQRVTLRCSPRSGDLSVYWYQQSLDQGLQFLIQYYNGEERAKGNILERFSAQQFPDLHSELNLSSLELGDSALYFCASSVKVASPLHFGNGTRLTVT.

This rearrangement joins TRBV19 to TRBJ1-4; D uncertain. Trimming took off 3 bases at V and 11 bases at J, with 13 bases between the two ends. The CDR3 covers 13 residues. Germline V lookup: CDR1 LNHDA, CDR2 SQIVND (reference sequence). DNA for the CDR3: TGTGCCAGTAGTATGGGATCCGGTGGGAAACTGTTTTTT. It encodes CASSMGSGGKLFF. Combining the CDR3 with reference TRBV19 and TRBJ1-4 gives the whole variable domain DGGITQSPKYLFRKEGQNVTLSCEQNLNHDAMYWYRQDPGQGLRLIYYSQIVNDFQKGDIAEGYSVSREKKESFPLTVTSAQKNPTAFYLCASSMGSGGKLFFGSGTQLSVL.

This sequence joins TRBV6-2 or TRBV6-3 and TRBJ1-1, with D maybe TRBD1 (5 bases). V lost 4 bases to trimming and J lost 1 base, with 10 bases between them. This CDR3 contains 14 residues. Germline CDR1 is MNHEY and CDR2 is SVGEGT. The CDR3 protein is CASSSFGGNTEAFF. The DNA of the CDR3 is TGTGCCAGCAGTTCTTTCGGGGGGAACACTGAAGCTTTCTTT.

The chain links TRBV9 to TRBJ2-2; the D gene is possibly TRBD1 (6 bases). The CDR3 totals 17 residues. CDR1 is SGDLS and CDR2 is YYNGEE in the germline V gene. Trimming shortened V by 3 bases and J by 6 bases, and 21 bases separated the two germline ends. CDR3 bases: TGTGCCAGCAGCGACCCACAGGGTATAGGCGCCGCCGGGGAGCTGTTTTTT. Its protein product is CASSDPQGIGAAGELFF.

Many counts were recorded for this clonotype. The J gene is TRBJ2-5, the V gene TRBV28; 7 bases match TRBD2. The V and J ends lost 3 bases and 5 bases, in that order; junction bases with no gene match: 15. Germline CDR1 MDHEN, CDR2 SYDVKM. The CDR3 consists of 17 residues. The CDR3 DNA sequence: TGTGCCAGCAGTTTCGCGGTGTGGCGGGAGAGGGTGGAGACCCAGTACTTC. Its translation: CASSFAVWRERVETQYF.

This clonotype was detected many times. The chain links TRBV29-1 to TRBJ2-1; 9 nucleotides align to TRBD2. CDR1 is SQVTM and CDR2 is ANQGSEA in the germline V gene. V shed 3 bases and J 6 bases; nucleotides not matched to a gene: 15. The length of the CDR3 is 17 residues. Here the CDR3 DNA reads TGCAGCGTTGAGGGGGGGGGACTAGCCCGGGTTGTCAATGAGCAGTTCTTC. Amino acids: CSVEGGGLARVVNEQFF.

This clonotype was recorded at least ten times. The CDR3 DNA reads as TGTGCCAGCAGTTGGTTGGTAGACAATGAGCAGTTCTTC. This encodes CASSWLVDNEQFF. The chain links TRBV27 to TRBJ2-1; D gene ambiguous. V was cut by 4 bases and J by 5 bases, with 9 bases left in between. The V gene's germline CDR1 is MNHEY and CDR2 SMNVEV (reference sequence). The CDR3 sequence is 13 residues long.

This clonotype was observed at least ten times. The chain combines TRBV7-9 with TRBJ1-1, with a possible D match to TRBD1 (5 bases). Germline-derived CDR1 and CDR2 are SEHNR and FQNEAQ (reference sequence). This CDR3 comprises 15 residues. Trimming left V 5 bases short and J 3 bases short, with 16 bases between. CDR3 region: CASSPQGLRDTEAFF. In DNA form, the CDR3 reads TGTGCCAGCAGCCCCCAGGGACTGCGGGACACTGAAGCTTTCTTT.

This clonotype was seen a few times. V usage is TRBV6-5 and J usage is TRBJ1-1; D remains ambiguous. The CDR3 extends over 14 amino acids. Germline values: CDR1 MNHEY, CDR2 SVGAGI. The V gene lost 0 bases and the J gene lost 1 base, with 6 bases spanning the gap. The CDR3 protein is CASSYSSENTEAFF. The CDR3 DNA reads TGTGCCAGCAGTTACTCGTCAGAGAACACTGAAGCTTTCTTT.

In this sample, this clonotype turned up a few times. The chain has TRBV4-1 and TRBJ2-1; no definite D call. Trimming cost V 0 bases and J 5 bases, with 2 bases left between them. This CDR3 comprises 12 residues. Germline V gives CDR1 MGHRA, CDR2 YSYEKL. The CDR3 nucleotides read TGCGCCAGCAGCCAAGATAACAATGAGCAGTTCTTC. The encoded protein is CASSQDNNEQFF.

This rearrangement joins TRBV6-5 to TRBJ2-7; the D gene is possibly TRBD1 (5 bases). Germline V CDR1 and CDR2: MNHEY, SVGAGI. Deletions cut 2 bases from V and 3 bases from J, with 11 bases between. This CDR3 spans 14 amino acids. DNA for the CDR3: TGTGCCAGCAGTTACGTTGAAGGGGTCTACGAGCAGTACTTC. Protein: CASSYVEGVYEQYF.

The chain has TRBV3-1 and TRBJ2-7; 8 bases fit TRBD1. Trimming removed 0 bases from V and 2 bases from J; junction bases left unmatched: 3. The CDR3 contains 15 residues. The V gene's germline CDR1 is LGHDT and CDR2 YNNKEL (reference sequence). The CDR3 DNA follows: TGTGCCAGCAGCCAAGACCCAGGGGGCACCTACGAGCAGTACTTC. Protein: CASSQDPGGTYEQYF.

This clonotype appeared many times. The rearrangement links TRBV12-3 or TRBV12-4 to TRBJ2-1, with 7 bases lining up with TRBD1. With 5 bases clipped from V and 8 bases from J, the junction kept 6 bases outside the gene matches. The CDR3 extends over 13 amino acids. CDR3 DNA: TGTGCCAGCAGTAAACAGGGGAATGATGAGCAGTTCTTC. This encodes CASSKQGNDEQFF.

This clonotype has ten or more counts. The CDR3: CASSLWQGQKYF. The CDR3 DNA reads as TGTGCCAGCAGTTTATGGCAGGGGCAAAAGTACTTC. The gene calls are TRBV28 and TRBJ2-5; D might be TRBD1 (6 bases). The V gene lost 0 bases and the J gene lost 12 bases, with 11 bases spanning the gap. The CDR3 sequence is 12 residues long. In germline, CDR1 is MDHEN, CDR2 SYDVKM. The variable domain in full, with the rest retrieved from reference TRBV28 and TRBJ2-5, is DVKVTQSSRYLVKRTGEKVFLECVQDMDHENMFWYRQDPGLGLRLIYFSYDVKMKEKGDIPEGYSVSREKKERFSLILESASTNQTSMYLCASSLWQGQKYFGPGTRLLVL.

This clonotype turned up a few times. CDR3 nucleotides: TGCGCCAGCAGCCCCGGCCCGAACGAGACCCAGTACTTC. The encoded protein is CASSPGPNETQYF. The chain joins TRBV5-1 to TRBJ2-5; D call uncertain. Per germline, CDR1 SGHRS and CDR2 YFSETQ. The CDR3 has 13 residues. The V and J ends lost 4 bases and 5 bases respectively, with 12 bases between them. Based on the CDR3 plus reference TRBV5-1 and TRBJ2-5, the full variable domain is KAGVTQTPRYLIKTRGQQVTLSCSPISGHRSVSWYQQTPGQGLQFLFEYFSETQRNKGNFPGRFSGRQFSNSRSEMNVSTLELGDSALYLCASSPGPNETQYFGPGTRLLVL.

This clonotype was observed many times. The chain links TRBV11-2 to TRBJ2-1; D remains ambiguous. Germline V gives CDR1 SGHAT, CDR2 FQNNGV. The CDR3 runs to 15 residues. V lost 3 bases and J 3 bases, leaving 12 bases between the germline ends. The CDR3: CASSFPTRNYNEQFF. For the CDR3, the DNA is TGTGCCAGCAGCTTTCCGACTCGTAACTACAATGAGCAGTTCTTC.